The rows below give T cell receptor beta chains drawn from one sample of a study of cytomegalovirus exposure and HLA in healthy donors. Libraries were prepared by immunoSEQ multiplex PCR; TCRdb keeps only in-frame clonotypes and omits some of them. The sample lists 110,000 to 150,000 clones, roughly 80% occurring once. Sequences were obtained from PBMCs. The receptors were gathered from a woman in her 40s in good health and CMV-seropositive. The CDR3 runs from the conserved cysteine through the conserved F or W. The order of the fields is D gene, clone size, J gene, V gene, CDR3 protein, CDR3 DNA. The D gene is left open where the match is weak. Clone size appears in some rows only: once, few, many, or a class for an expanded clone.

>-|-|TRBJ1-1|TRBV7-2
CASSVDGSYIGTEAFF
TGTGCCAGCAGCGTAGACGGGTCTTATATTGGCACTGAAGCTTTCTTT
>-|-|TRBJ1-1|TRBV5-1
CASRIENTEAFF
TGCGCCAGCAGGATAGAGAACACTGAAGCTTTCTTT
>TRBD2|once|TRBJ2-4|TRBV4-2
CASSPSRTSGGVARF
TGTGCCAGCAGCCCAAGTAGGACTAGCGGGGGGGTAGCTCGCTTC
>TRBD1|-|TRBJ2-7|TRBV4-1
CASSHPGQGAYEQYF
TGCGCCAGCAGCCACCCGGGACAGGGGGCCTACGAGCAGTACTTC
>-|-|TRBJ1-6|TRBV7-7
CASSPWTVSSYNSPLHF
TGTGCTAGCAGCCCATGGACAGTAAGCTCCTATAATTCACCCCTCCACTTT
>-|-|TRBJ1-5|TRBV28
CASAGAKGSNQPQHF
TGTGCCAGCGCAGGGGCGAAAGGAAGCAATCAGCCCCAGCATTTT
>-|-|TRBJ2-7|TRBV30
CAWDSSGSYEQYF
TGTGCCTGGGACAGCAGTGGGTCCTACGAGCAGTACTTC
>TRBD2|-|TRBJ2-2|TRBV2
CASSLLAGARNTGELFF
TGTGCCAGCAGCCTACTAGCGGGAGCCAGAAACACCGGGGAGCTGTTTTTT
>TRBD1|once|TRBJ2-2|TRBV25-1
CASSGQGDTGELFF
TGTGCCAGCAGCGGACAGGGAGACACCGGGGAGCTGTTTTTT
>-|-|TRBJ2-7|TRBV14
CASSEHQGFEQYF
TGTGCCAGCAGCGAACACCAGGGTTTCGAGCAGTACTTC
>-|-|TRBJ1-5|TRBV2
CASSEEQNQPQHF
TGTGCCAGCAGTGAAGAACAGAATCAGCCCCAGCATTTT
>TRBD1|once|TRBJ2-1|TRBV2
CASSADGEGAFYNEQFF
TGTGCCAGCAGTGCCGACGGTGAGGGGGCCTTTTACAATGAGCAGTTCTTC
>TRBD2|once|TRBJ2-7|TRBV6-1
CASSEGRGLADLYEQYF
TGTGCCAGCAGTGAAGGTAGGGGCCTAGCGGACCTCTACGAGCAGTACTTC
>-|-|TRBJ2-1|TRBV9
CASSVATGNEQFF
TGTGCCAGCAGCGTAGCGACAGGTAATGAGCAGTTCTTC
>-|-|TRBJ2-3|TRBV13
CASSFYGGVLDTQYF
TGTGCCAGCAGCTTTTACGGGGGAGTCTTAGATACGCAGTATTTT
>-|-|TRBJ2-3|TRBV4-3
CASSQDLGTGSDTQYF
TGCGCCAGCAGCCAAGATCTCGGAACGGGGTCAGATACGCAGTATTTT
>TRBD2|-|TRBJ2-3|TRBV13
CASSLGGRAADTQYF
TGTGCCAGCAGCTTAGGCGGGAGGGCCGCAGATACGCAGTATTTT
>TRBD1|-|TRBJ2-3|TRBV30
CAWWMGDRITDTQYF
TGTGCCTGGTGGATGGGGGACAGGATCACAGATACGCAGTATTTT
>-|-|TRBJ2-1|TRBV14
CASSQRGGGYEQFF
TGTGCCAGCAGCCAACGGGGTGGGGGCTATGAGCAGTTCTTC
>-|-|TRBJ2-2|TRBV9
CASSVGRLGGGFDGELFF
TGTGCCAGCAGCGTAGGAAGACTAGGGGGGGGGTTTGACGGGGAGCTGTTTTTT
>TRBD2|-|TRBJ2-1|TRBV5-4
CASSLGTSGSQFF
TGTGCCAGCAGTTTAGGGACTAGCGGGTCACAGTTCTTC
>-|once|TRBJ2-3|TRBV9
CASSVGVADYTDTQYF
TGTGCCAGCAGCGTAGGGGTAGCAGACTATACAGATACGCAGTATTTT
>-|-|TRBJ2-7|TRBV10-3
CAISEKPSYEQYF
TGTGCCATCTCGGAGAAACCCTCCTACGAGCAGTACTTC
>-|few|TRBJ1-1|TRBV18
CASSPYRAGVNTEAFF
TGTGCCAGCTCACCATACAGGGCAGGCGTGAACACTGAAGCTTTCTTT
>-|-|TRBJ2-3|TRBV5-1
CASSLDGASTDTQYF
TGCGCCAGCAGCTTGGACGGAGCTAGCACAGATACGCAGTATTTT
>-|-|TRBJ2-5|TRBV9
CASSVDPSGRVQETQYF
TGTGCCAGCAGCGTAGACCCCTCCGGCAGGGTCCAAGAGACCCAGTACTTC
>-|few|TRBJ2-1|TRBV27
CASSSGLRGNEQFF
TGTGCCAGCAGTTCCGGACTCCGCGGCAATGAGCAGTTCTTC
>-|once|TRBJ2-3|TRBV28
CASSASGFQVDTQYF
TGTGCCAGCAGCGCGAGCGGGTTTCAGGTGGATACGCAGTATTTT
>TRBD2|few|TRBJ2-1|TRBV19
CASSISGRKPDEQFF
TGTGCCAGTAGTATAAGCGGGAGGAAGCCCGATGAGCAGTTCTTC
>-|few|TRBJ2-5|TRBV5-6
CASSLVETQYF
TGTGCCAGCAGCCTAGTGGAGACCCAGTACTTC
>TRBD1|-|TRBJ1-6|TRBV30
CAWSAGTVLPTPLHF
TGTGCCTGGAGTGCCGGGACAGTTCTCCCTACACCCCTCCACTTT
>TRBD1|once|TRBJ2-7|TRBV19
CASMQTGGDYEQYF
TGTGCCAGCATGCAGACAGGGGGGGACTACGAGCAGTACTTC
>TRBD2|-|TRBJ2-5|TRBV19
CATGRASGQETQYF
TGTGCCACCGGGAGGGCTAGCGGACAAGAGACCCAGTACTTC
>TRBD1|-|TRBJ2-7|TRBV7-8
CASSADRGSYEQYF
TGTGCCAGCAGCGCCGACAGGGGGTCCTACGAGCAGTACTTC
>-|-|TRBJ1-1|TRBV28
CASVRGPSTEAFF
TGTGCCTCGGTAAGGGGTCCGAGCACTGAAGCTTTCTTT
>-|-|TRBJ2-6|TRBV27
CATGSSGANVLTF
TGTGCCACAGGTAGCTCTGGGGCCAACGTCCTGACTTTC